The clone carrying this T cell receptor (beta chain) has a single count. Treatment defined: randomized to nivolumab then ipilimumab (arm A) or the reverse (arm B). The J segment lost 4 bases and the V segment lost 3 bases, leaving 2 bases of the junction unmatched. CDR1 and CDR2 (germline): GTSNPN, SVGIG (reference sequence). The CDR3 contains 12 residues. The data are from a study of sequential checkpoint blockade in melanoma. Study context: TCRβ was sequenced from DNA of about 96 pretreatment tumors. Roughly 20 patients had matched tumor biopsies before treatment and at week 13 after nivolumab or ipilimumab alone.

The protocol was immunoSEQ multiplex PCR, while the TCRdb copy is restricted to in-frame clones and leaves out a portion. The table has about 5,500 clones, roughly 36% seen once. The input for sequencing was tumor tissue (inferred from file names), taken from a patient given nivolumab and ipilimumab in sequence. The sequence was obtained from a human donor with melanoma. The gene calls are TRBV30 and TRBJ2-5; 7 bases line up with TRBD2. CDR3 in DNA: TGTGCCTGGAGACGCGGGAGAGAGACCCAGTACTTC. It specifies CAWRRGRETQYF.